One sample yielded the 24 T cell receptor beta chains listed below, sequenced in a study of blood T cell repertoires in COVID-19. TCRdb's table, derived via immunoSEQ multiplex PCR, lists solely in-frame clones and lacks some. The table shows 150,000 or so clones, with about 87% occurring only once. The sequencing sample was made of peripheral blood. These receptors were collected from a man aged 60 to 69 with acute or convalescent COVID-19.

This rearrangement joins TRBV27 to TRBJ1-6; D possibly corresponds to TRBD1 (5 bases). Germline lookup yields CDR1 MNHEY and CDR2 SMNVEV (reference sequence). The CDR3 spans 16 residues. The germline V and J ends were trimmed by 0 bases and 7 bases, with 13 bases remaining between them. The CDR3 region has the DNA TGTGCCAGCAGTTTATCTGCGGGACGGGGGAATTCACCCCTCCACTTT. This encodes CASSLSAGRGNSPLHF.

The rearrangement links TRBV12-5 to TRBJ2-1; 8 bases are shared with TRBD2. From germline, CDR1 is LGHNT and CDR2 FRNRAP. J was trimmed by 4 bases and V by 3 bases; bases with no gene match: 8. The CDR3 is 16 residues long. CDR3 nucleotide sequence: TGTGCTAGTGGTTTTCTTACTAGCGGTTATTACAATGAGCAGTTCTTC. Its translation is CASGFLTSGYYNEQFF.

The chain employs TRBV7-2 and TRBJ1-2, with TRBD1 matching over 10 bases. This CDR3 spans 16 amino acids. The germline V gene has CDR1 SGHTA and CDR2 FQGNSA. J gave up 8 bases and V 5 bases, and 14 bases lay outside the gene matches. CDR3 protein: CASSGRTGGHSQGYTF. Written as DNA, the CDR3 is TGTGCCAGCAGCGGCCGGACAGGGGGGCATTCTCAGGGCTACACCTTC.

This clone was observed a few times. The gene calls are TRBV6-6 and TRBJ2-1; possibly TRBD2 for D (5 bases). Germline lookup yields CDR1 MNHNY and CDR2 SVGAGI (reference sequence). The CDR3 has 14 residues. Trimming left V 3 bases short and J 9 bases short, with 15 bases between. The CDR3 DNA is TGTGCCAGCAGTTATGGGGAGTACGGGCGTGAGCAGTTCTTC. It translates to CASSYGEYGREQFF.

The V call is TRBV5-1, the J call TRBJ1-2; D call uncertain. Germline CDR1 and CDR2: SGHRS and YFSETQ. This CDR3 is built from 15 residues. Trimming cost V 7 bases and J 2 bases, with 18 bases left between them. For the CDR3, the DNA is TGCGCCAGCCGCGCAGGTGGTCAAGGAAACTATGGCTACACCTTC. This sequence encodes CASRAGGQGNYGYTF.

The chain combines TRBV5-5 with TRBJ1-1; D not certain. The CDR3 is 15 residues long. V lost 0 bases and J 0 bases, leaving 9 bases between the germline ends. Per the germline V gene, CDR1 is SGHKS and CDR2 is YYEKEE (reference sequence). This CDR3 reads CASSLALSLNTEAFF. In nucleotides, the CDR3 is TGTGCCAGCAGCTTGGCGCTTAGCCTGAACACTGAAGCTTTCTTT.

This clone was detected only once. This sequence joins TRBV5-4 and TRBJ1-1; D unclear. Trimming cost V 4 bases and J 4 bases, with 20 bases left between them. The CDR3 is 16 residues long. The germline CDR1 and CDR2 sequences are SGHNT and YYREEE (reference sequence). The CDR3 loop reads CASSPPPPRLGTEAFF. CDR3 DNA sequence: TGTGCCAGCAGCCCACCCCCCCCCAGGTTGGGCACTGAAGCTTTCTTT.

J is TRBJ1-2 and V is TRBV6-5; possible D gene TRBD1, 6 bases. The germline gives CDR1 MNHEY, CDR2 SVGAGI. The CDR3 extends over 15 amino acids. Trimming removed 6 bases from V and 0 bases from J, with 14 bases in between. CDR3 nucleotide sequence: TGTGCCAGCAGGCGGACAGTTAATGCTAACTATGGCTACACCTTC. Translated, it gives CASRRTVNANYGYTF.

This clone came up a few times. The V call is TRBV9, the J call TRBJ1-3, with 9 bases aligning to TRBD1. CDR1 and CDR2 (germline): SGDLS, YYNGEE. This CDR3 region has 13 residues. V lost 5 bases and J lost 7; bases outside the gene matches: 4. The CDR3 loop is CASSIDRGNTIYF. The CDR3 nucleotides are TGTGCCAGCAGTATCGACAGGGGGAACACCATATATTTT.

This clone was detected only once. The chain recombines TRBV24-1 with TRBJ1-1; tentative D call: TRBD1 (5 bases). The CDR3 has 12 residues. Between the trimmed V and J ends, which lost 4 bases and 7 bases, there was a span of 9 bases. Per germline, CDR1 KGHDR and CDR2 SFDVKD. CDR3 amino acids: CATSEAGDEAFF. As DNA, the CDR3 is TGTGCCACCAGTGAAGCGGGGGATGAAGCTTTCTTT.

The chain recombines TRBV14 with TRBJ2-6, with 8 bases that match TRBD1. In germline, CDR1 is SGHDN, CDR2 FVKESK. The CDR3 is 18 residues long. After removal of 1 base from V and 0 bases from J, the junction contained 5 bases not matched to a gene. CDR3 loop: CASSQARDRISGANVLTF. Here the CDR3 DNA reads TGTGCCAGCAGCCAAGCCAGGGACAGGATCTCTGGGGCCAACGTCCTGACTTTC.

This clone was counted only a few times. This chain links TRBV14 with TRBJ2-7; TRBD1 is a possible D gene (5 bases). The V gene's germline CDR1 is SGHDN and CDR2 FVKESK. V was clipped by 1 base and J by 3 bases, with 10 bases between them. The CDR3 is 14 amino acids. In DNA, the CDR3 is TGTGCCAGCAGCCAAGTGGGGCCAGGCTACGAGCAGTACTTC. As protein: CASSQVGPGYEQYF.

This chain joins TRBV6-5 and TRBJ1-6, with D possibly being TRBD1 (6 bases). The CDR3 consists of 14 residues. Trimming removed 7 bases at V and 7 bases at J, with 14 bases between. CDR1 and CDR2 from the germline V gene are MNHEY and SVGAGI. The CDR3 bases are TGTGCCAGCAATCAAGGGGGAGACAATTCACCCCTCCACTTT. This sequence encodes CASNQGGDNSPLHF.

DNA of the CDR3: TGTGCCAGCAGCTTAGATGGGCTCGGGACTAGCGGGGGCCCCTACAATGAGCAGTTCTTC. It translates to CASSLDGLGTSGGPYNEQFF. V gene TRBV11-2 combines with J gene TRBJ2-1; 14 bases match TRBD2. V gave up 0 bases and J gave up 2 bases; unmatched junction bases: 9. The germline CDR1 and CDR2 sequences are SGHAT and FQNNGV. The CDR3 has 20 residues.

The chain is built from TRBV13 and TRBJ2-1; TRBD1 might be the D (5 bases). This CDR3 has 15 amino acids. Trimming stripped 7 bases from V and 5 bases from J, with 18 bases between. The germline gives CDR1 PRHDT, CDR2 FYEKMQ (reference sequence). Here the CDR3 DNA reads TGTGCCAGCACCCCGCGACAACAGGTCCACAATGAGCAGTTCTTC. Translated, it gives CASTPRQQVHNEQFF.

The rearrangement uses TRBV11-3 and TRBJ2-7, with D hard to call. V gave up 1 base and J gave up 6 bases, with 10 bases separating them. Looked up from germline, CDR1 is SGHNT and CDR2 is YENEEA. This CDR3 region has 13 residues. CDR3 nucleotides: TGTGCCAGCAGCTTAGCCCCCTCGGTCGAGCAGTACTTC. Translation: CASSLAPSVEQYF.

Only one count was recorded for this clone. The chain employs TRBV9 and TRBJ1-5; no definite D call. V lost 0 bases, J lost 6 bases, and 7 bases lay in between. The germline V gene encodes CDR1 SGDLS and CDR2 YYNGEE. The CDR3 has 13 residues. CDR3 bases: TGTGCCAGCAGCGTAGACGGGAGTCAGCCCCAGCATTTT. Protein product: CASSVDGSQPQHF.

The rearrangement links TRBV6-5 to TRBJ1-2; possibly TRBD1 for D (6 bases). This CDR3 is built from 15 residues. V was clipped by 4 bases and J by 1 base, with 13 bases between them. The germline CDR1 and CDR2 sequences are MNHEY and SVGAGI. This chain's CDR3 is CASSSATGFNYGYTF. Here the CDR3 DNA reads TGTGCCAGCAGTTCCGCGACAGGTTTTAACTATGGCTACACCTTC.

A single count supports this clone. The same CDR3 arises from other DNA sequences in this sample as well. This rearrangement joins TRBV7-3 to TRBJ2-5, with a tentative D call TRBD2 (6 bases). The ends were cut back, 5 bases at V and 5 bases at J, with 12 bases in the middle. This CDR3 spans 13 amino acids. In germline, CDR1 is SGHTA, CDR2 FQGTGA. The CDR3 reads CASSPSGGETQYF. CDR3 in DNA: TGTGCCAGCAGCCCAAGCGGAGGGGAGACCCAGTACTTC.

This chain uses TRBV7-2 with TRBJ1-2; 8 nucleotides match TRBD1. Unmatched junction bases numbered 17, after V lost 9 bases and J lost 5 bases. Germline V gene data show CDR1 as SGHTA and CDR2 as FQGNSA. CDR3 length: 16 residues. This CDR3 reads CASSSTGGYSPYGYTF. CDR3 bases: TGTGCCAGTTCCAGTACAGGGGGATATAGTCCGTATGGCTACACCTTC.

The chain links TRBV29-1 to TRBJ2-7; a weak D match, TRBD1 (6 bases). CDR1 is SQVTM and CDR2 is ANQGSEA in the germline V gene. With 0 bases removed from V and 6 bases from J, the gap between germline ends came to 12 bases. This CDR3 region has 13 residues. CDR3 nucleotides: TGCAGCGTTGAAGAGACAGGCACTTTCGAGCAGTACTTC. It is translated as CSVEETGTFEQYF.

The chain couples TRBV18 to TRBJ1-6; tentative D call: TRBD1 (5 bases). Germline V CDR1 and CDR2: KGHSH, LQKENI. The CDR3 is made up of 16 amino acids. V lost 3 bases and J 6 bases, leaving 15 bases between the germline ends. The CDR3 region has the DNA TGTGCCAGCTCACCCCAACAGGTTGGGGTTAATTCACCCCTCCACTTT. Residues: CASSPQQVGVNSPLHF.

The genes are TRBV5-6 and TRBJ2-2; 10 nucleotides agree with TRBD1. The junction had 4 bases not matched to a gene; V was cut back by 4 bases and J by 4 bases. The CDR3 loop spans 15 amino acids. Germline CDR1 and CDR2: SGHDT and YYEEEE. The CDR3 sequence is CASSPGTGVTGELFF. CDR3 sequence (DNA): TGTGCCAGCAGCCCCGGGACAGGGGTCACCGGGGAGCTGTTTTTT.

The chain uses TRBV5-1 and TRBJ2-5; TRBD1 agrees at 8 bases. Looked up from germline, CDR1 is SGHRS and CDR2 is YFSETQ. The CDR3 length is 14 residues. The V gene end was trimmed by 4 bases and the J gene end by 5 bases; junction bases not matched to a gene: 7. CDR3 region: CASSPGQGTETQYF. In DNA form, the CDR3 reads TGCGCCAGCAGCCCAGGACAGGGCACGGAGACCCAGTACTTC.